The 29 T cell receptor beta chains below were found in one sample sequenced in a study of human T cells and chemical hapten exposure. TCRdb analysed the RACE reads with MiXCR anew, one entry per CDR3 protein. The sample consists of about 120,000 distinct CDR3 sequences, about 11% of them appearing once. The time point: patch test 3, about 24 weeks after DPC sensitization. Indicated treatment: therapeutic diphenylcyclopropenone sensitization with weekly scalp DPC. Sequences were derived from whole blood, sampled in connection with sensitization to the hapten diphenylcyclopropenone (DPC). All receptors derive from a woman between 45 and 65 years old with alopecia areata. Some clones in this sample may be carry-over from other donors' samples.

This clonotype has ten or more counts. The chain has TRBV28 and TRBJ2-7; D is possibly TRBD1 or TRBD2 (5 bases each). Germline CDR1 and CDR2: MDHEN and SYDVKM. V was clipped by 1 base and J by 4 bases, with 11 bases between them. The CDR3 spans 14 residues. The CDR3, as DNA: TGTGCCAGCAGTTTATTTGGGGACGGTTACGAGCAGTACTTC. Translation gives CASSLFGDGYEQYF.

The CDR3 nucleotides are TGTGCCAGTAGGGGGGGGACTAGCGGCACAGATACGCAGTATTTT. Residues: CASRGGTSGTDTQYF. This chain connects TRBV6-6 to TRBJ2-3; 10 nucleotides line up with TRBD2. CDR3 length: 15 amino acids. Per germline, CDR1 MNHNY and CDR2 SVGAGI (reference sequence). With V trimmed by 9 bases and J by 1 base, 7 bases remained unmatched.

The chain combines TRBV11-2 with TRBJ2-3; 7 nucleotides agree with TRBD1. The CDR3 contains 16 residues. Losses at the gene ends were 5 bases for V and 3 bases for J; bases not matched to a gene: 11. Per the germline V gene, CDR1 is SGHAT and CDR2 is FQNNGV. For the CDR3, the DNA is TGTGCCAGCAGCGTACGGGACAGCGGTAGGACAGATACGCAGTATTTT. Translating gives CASSVRDSGRTDTQYF.

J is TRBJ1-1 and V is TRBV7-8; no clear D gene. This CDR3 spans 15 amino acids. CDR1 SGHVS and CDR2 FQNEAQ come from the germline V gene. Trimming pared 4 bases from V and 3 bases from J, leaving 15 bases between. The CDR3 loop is CASSSTDPTDTEAFF. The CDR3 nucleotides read TGTGCCAGCAGCTCAACGGACCCCACGGACACTGAAGCTTTCTTT.

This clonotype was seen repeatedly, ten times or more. The CDR3 is CASRSTGGEQPQHF. As DNA, the CDR3 is TGTGCCAGCAGATCCACAGGGGGGGAGCAGCCCCAGCATTTT. This sequence joins TRBV28 and TRBJ1-5; the match to TRBD1 covers 8 bases. V lost 6 bases to trimming and J lost 7 bases; unmatched junction nucleotides: 8. There are 14 residues in the CDR3. Germline assignment: CDR1 MDHEN and CDR2 SYDVKM.

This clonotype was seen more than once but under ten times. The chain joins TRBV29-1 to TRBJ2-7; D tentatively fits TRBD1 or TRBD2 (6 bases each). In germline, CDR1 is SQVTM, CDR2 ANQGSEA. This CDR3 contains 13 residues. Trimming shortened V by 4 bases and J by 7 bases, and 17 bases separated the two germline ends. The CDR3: CSVVFPGGEEQYF. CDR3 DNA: TGCAGCGTTGTGTTTCCCGGGGGCGAGGAGCAGTACTTC.

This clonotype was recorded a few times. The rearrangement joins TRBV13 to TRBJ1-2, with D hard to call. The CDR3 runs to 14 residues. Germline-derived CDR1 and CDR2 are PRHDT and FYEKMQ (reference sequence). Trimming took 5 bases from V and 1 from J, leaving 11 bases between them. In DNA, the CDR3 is TGTGCCAGCAGCAGTCGGGAGTTTAACTATGGCTACACCTTC. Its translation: CASSSREFNYGYTF.

Written as DNA, the CDR3 is TGTGCCAGCAGCTTATATGAGACAGCGACAACTGGAAACACCATATATTTT. Protein product: CASSLYETATTGNTIYF. The V call is TRBV7-9, the J call TRBJ1-3; tentative D call: TRBD1 (5 bases). The CDR3 spans 17 residues. CDR1 SEHNR and CDR2 FQNEAQ come from the germline V gene (reference sequence). Trimming pared 2 bases from V and 2 bases from J, leaving 16 bases between.

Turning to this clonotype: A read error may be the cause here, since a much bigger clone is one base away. The CDR3: CASSRNTAVGTGEPFF. The CDR3 nucleotides are TGCGCCAGCAGCAGGAACACGGCGGTTGGCACCGGGGAGCCGTTTTTT. V and J are TRBV5-1 and TRBJ2-2; D perhaps matches TRBD2 (5 bases). There are 16 residues in the CDR3. Germline V lookup: CDR1 SGHRS, CDR2 YFSETQ.

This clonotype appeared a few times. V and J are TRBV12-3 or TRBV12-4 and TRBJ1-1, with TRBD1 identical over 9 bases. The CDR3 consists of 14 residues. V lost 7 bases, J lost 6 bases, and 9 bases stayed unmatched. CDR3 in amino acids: CASKITGGKSEAFF. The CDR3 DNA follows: TGTGCCAGCAAGATTACAGGGGGCAAATCTGAAGCTTTCTTT.

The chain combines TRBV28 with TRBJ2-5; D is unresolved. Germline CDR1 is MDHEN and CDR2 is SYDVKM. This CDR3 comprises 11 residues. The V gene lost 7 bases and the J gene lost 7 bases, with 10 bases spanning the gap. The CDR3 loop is CASTSPATQYF. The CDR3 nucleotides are TGTGCCAGCACCTCGCCGGCGACCCAGTACTTC.

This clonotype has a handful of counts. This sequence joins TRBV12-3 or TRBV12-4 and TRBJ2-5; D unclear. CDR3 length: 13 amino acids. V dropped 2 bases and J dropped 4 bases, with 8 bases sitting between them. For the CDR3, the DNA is TGTGCCAGCAGTTTAATTGCGGTAGAGACCCAGTACTTC. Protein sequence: CASSLIAVETQYF.

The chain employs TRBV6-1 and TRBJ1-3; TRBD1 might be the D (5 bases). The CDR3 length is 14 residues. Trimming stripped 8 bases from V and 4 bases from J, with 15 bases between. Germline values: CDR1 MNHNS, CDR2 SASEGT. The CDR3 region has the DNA TGTGCCAGCGCTCCAGGGACTGCCGGAAACACCATATATTTT. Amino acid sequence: CASAPGTAGNTIYF.

CDR3 sequence reads: CSASAGQGFTEAFF. As DNA, the CDR3 is TGCAGTGCTAGTGCGGGACAGGGGTTCACTGAAGCTTTCTTT. The J gene is TRBJ1-1, the V gene TRBV20-1, with TRBD1 matching 10 bases. Germline V CDR1 and CDR2: DFQATT, SNEGSKA (reference sequence). V lost 3 bases, J lost 4 bases, and 5 bases stayed unmatched. The CDR3 is 14 amino acids.

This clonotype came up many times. The CDR3: CASVLDKHEQYF. The CDR3, as DNA: TGTGCCAGCGTCCTAGATAAGCACGAGCAGTACTTC. The chain employs TRBV6-1 and TRBJ2-7; D not resolved. The CDR3 extends over 12 amino acids. V lost 8 bases and J lost 5, with 13 bases in between. Germline assignment: CDR1 MNHNS and CDR2 SASEGT.

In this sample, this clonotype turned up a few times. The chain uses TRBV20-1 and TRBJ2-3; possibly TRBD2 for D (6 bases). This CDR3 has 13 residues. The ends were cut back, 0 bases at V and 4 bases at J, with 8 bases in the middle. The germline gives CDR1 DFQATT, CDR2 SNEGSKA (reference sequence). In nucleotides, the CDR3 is TGCAGTGCTAGAGATGGGGGGTCAGATACGCAGTATTTT. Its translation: CSARDGGSDTQYF.

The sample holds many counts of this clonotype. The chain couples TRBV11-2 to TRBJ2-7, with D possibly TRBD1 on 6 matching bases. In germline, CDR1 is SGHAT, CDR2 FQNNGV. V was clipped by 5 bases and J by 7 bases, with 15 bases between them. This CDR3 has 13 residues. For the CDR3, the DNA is TGTGCCAGCAGCCACACAGGGCATAGGGAGCAGTACTTC. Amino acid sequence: CASSHTGHREQYF.

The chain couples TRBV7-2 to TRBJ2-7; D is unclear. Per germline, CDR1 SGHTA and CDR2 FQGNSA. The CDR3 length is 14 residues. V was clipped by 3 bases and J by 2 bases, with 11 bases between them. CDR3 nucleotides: TGTGCCAGCAGCTTGGCGCCCCTACCCTACGAGCAGTACTTC. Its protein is CASSLAPLPYEQYF.

In DNA, the CDR3 is TGTGCCAGCAGCCAAGCGGCGGGGGGCAGAGGAAACACCATATATTTT. Protein product: CASSQAAGGRGNTIYF. The rearrangement uses TRBV3-1 and TRBJ1-3; a possible D gene is TRBD1 (6 bases). Germline CDR1 and CDR2: LGHDT and YNNKEL (reference sequence). V gave up 1 base and J gave up 4 bases, with 14 bases separating them. CDR3 length: 16 residues.

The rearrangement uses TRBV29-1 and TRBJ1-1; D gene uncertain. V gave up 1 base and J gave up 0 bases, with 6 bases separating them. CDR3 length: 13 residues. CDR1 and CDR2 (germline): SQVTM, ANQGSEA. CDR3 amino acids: CSVEGRMNTEAFF. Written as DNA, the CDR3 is TGCAGCGTTGAAGGACGGATGAACACTGAAGCTTTCTTT. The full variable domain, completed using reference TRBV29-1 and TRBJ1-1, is SAVISQKPSRDICQRGTSLTIQCQVDSQVTMMFWYRQQPGQSLTLIATANQGSEATYESGFVIDKFPISRPNLTFSTLTVSNMSPEDSSIYLCSVEGRMNTEAFFGQGTRLTVV.

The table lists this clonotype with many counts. In DNA form, the CDR3 reads TGTGCCAGCAGCTTAGATTGGGGTCGCACAGATACGCAGTATTTT. As protein: CASSLDWGRTDTQYF. This chain joins TRBV7-2 and TRBJ2-3; D remains ambiguous. Germline CDR1 SGHTA, CDR2 FQGNSA. The V and J ends lost 1 base and 1 base respectively, with 9 bases between them. The CDR3 spans 15 residues.

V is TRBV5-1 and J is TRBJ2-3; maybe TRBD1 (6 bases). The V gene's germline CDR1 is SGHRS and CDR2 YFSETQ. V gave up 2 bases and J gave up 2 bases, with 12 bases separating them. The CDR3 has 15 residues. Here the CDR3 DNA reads TGCGCCAGCAGCTTTGAGGGGGTACACACAGATACGCAGTATTTT. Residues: CASSFEGVHTDTQYF.

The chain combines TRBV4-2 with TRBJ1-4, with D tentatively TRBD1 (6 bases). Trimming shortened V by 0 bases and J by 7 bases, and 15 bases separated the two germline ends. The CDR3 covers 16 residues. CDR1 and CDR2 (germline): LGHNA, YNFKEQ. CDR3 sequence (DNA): TGTGCCAGCAGCCAAGATTGGGGGGGCGAAGGTGAAAAACTGTTTTTT. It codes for CASSQDWGGEGEKLFF.

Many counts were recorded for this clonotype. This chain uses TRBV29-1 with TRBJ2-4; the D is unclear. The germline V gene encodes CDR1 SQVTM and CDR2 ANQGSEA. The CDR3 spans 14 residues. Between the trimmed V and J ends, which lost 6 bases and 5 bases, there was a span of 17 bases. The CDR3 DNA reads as TGCAGCGTGAAGGGCGCTGGTAGGGAAAACATTCAGTACTTC. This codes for CSVKGAGRENIQYF.

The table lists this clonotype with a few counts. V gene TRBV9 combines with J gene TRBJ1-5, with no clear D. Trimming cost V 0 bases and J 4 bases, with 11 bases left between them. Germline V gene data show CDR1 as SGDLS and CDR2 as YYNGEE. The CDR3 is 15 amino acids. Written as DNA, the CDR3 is TGTGCCAGCAGCGTAGCAGGAGTTCCTAATCAGCCCCAGCATTTT. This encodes CASSVAGVPNQPQHF.

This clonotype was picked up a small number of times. This CDR3 reads CASSQVTESVYGYTF. The CDR3, as DNA: TGCGCCAGCAGCCAAGTAACTGAGAGCGTCTATGGCTACACCTTC. The chain recombines TRBV4-3 with TRBJ1-2; no definite D call. The germline V gene has CDR1 LGHNA and CDR2 YSLEER. Deletions cut 1 base from V and 4 bases from J, with 13 bases between. The CDR3 runs 15 residues.

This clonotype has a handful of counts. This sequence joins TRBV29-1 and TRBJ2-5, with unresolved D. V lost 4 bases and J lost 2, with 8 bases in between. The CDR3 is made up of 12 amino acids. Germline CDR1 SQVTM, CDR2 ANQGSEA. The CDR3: CSVGKGQETQYF. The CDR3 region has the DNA TGCAGCGTTGGAAAGGGACAAGAGACCCAGTACTTC.

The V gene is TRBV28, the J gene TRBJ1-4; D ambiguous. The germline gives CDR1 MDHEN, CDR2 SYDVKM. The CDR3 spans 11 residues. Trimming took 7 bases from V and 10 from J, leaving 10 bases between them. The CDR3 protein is CASTQDRKLFF. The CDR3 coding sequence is TGTGCCAGCACTCAGGATCGAAAACTGTTTTTT.

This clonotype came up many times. CDR3 sequence: CSASPGLAGGRGEQYF. The CDR3 bases are TGCAGTGCTAGCCCCGGACTAGCGGGGGGAAGGGGCGAGCAGTACTTC. V usage is TRBV20-1 and J usage is TRBJ2-7, with 14 positions matching TRBD2. V was pared by 3 bases and J by 6 bases, with 10 bases of the junction left unmatched. This CDR3 region has 16 residues. Per the germline V gene, CDR1 is DFQATT and CDR2 is SNEGSKA (reference sequence).